The clone carrying this T cell receptor (beta chain) has more than one count but fewer than ten. It was cDNA, reverse transcribed from extracted RNA, that served as the sequencing template. The protocol was immunoSEQ multiplex PCR, while the TCRdb copy is restricted to in-frame clones and leaves out a portion. The sample records some 170,000 clones, about 66% being singletons. The CDR3 extends over 17 amino acids. The germline gives CDR1 SGHTA, CDR2 FQGNSA. Trimming removed 1 base at V and 1 base at J, with 14 bases between. The sample comes from a study of CD8+ T cells in alopecia areata. The rearrangement uses TRBV7-2 and TRBJ2-1; D remains unclear. This clonotype was sampled from a human donor with alopecia areata. Source: CD8+ T cells sorted from blood, taken at week 0. DNA for the CDR3: TGTGCCAGCAGCTTAGGGTGGCTAGAAGGGTCCTACAATGAGCAGTTCTTC. Translated, it gives CASSLGWLEGSYNEQFF.